This T cell receptor beta chain emerged from a study of cytomegalovirus exposure and HLA in healthy donors. As regards this clone: Its cognate antigen is unknown.

Germline CDR1 and CDR2: SEHNR and FQNEAQ (reference sequence). V lost 5 bases and J lost 4, with 9 bases in between. This CDR3 is 13 amino acids long. Amplification used 60 Vbeta primers and 13 Jbeta primers. Generated by immunoSEQ multiplex PCR, the TCRdb table keeps only in-frame clones and is missing some. This table holds roughly 120,000 clones, 80% found once. Study results and limitations: In a later analysis, specific HLA alleles were associated with 15,000 to 20,000 TCR beta sequences at a 0.05 false discovery rate.

The chain has TRBV7-9 and TRBJ1-5; D not certain. The sequence derives from a human donor in good health. Sequenced: PBMCs. DNA of the CDR3: TGTGCCAGCAGCCCCGGGGAGAATCAGCCCCAGCATTTT. Translation gives CASSPGENQPQHF.